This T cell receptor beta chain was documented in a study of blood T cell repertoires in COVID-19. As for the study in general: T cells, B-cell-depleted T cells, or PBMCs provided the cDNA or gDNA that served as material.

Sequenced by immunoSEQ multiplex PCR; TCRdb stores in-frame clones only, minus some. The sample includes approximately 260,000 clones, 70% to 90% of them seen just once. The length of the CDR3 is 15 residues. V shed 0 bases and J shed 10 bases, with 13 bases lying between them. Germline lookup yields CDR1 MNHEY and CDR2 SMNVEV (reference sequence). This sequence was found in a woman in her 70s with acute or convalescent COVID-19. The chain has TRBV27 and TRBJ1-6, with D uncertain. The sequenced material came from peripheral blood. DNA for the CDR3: TGTGCCAGCAGTTTATCGGGCGGGTCGAGGTCACCCCTCCACTTT. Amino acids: CASSLSGGSRSPLHF.